The table lists the clone carrying this T cell receptor beta chain with many counts. The data originate from a study of T-cell reconstitution after alpha-beta-depleted transplantation in children. Germline CDR1 SGHRS, CDR2 YFSETQ. The CDR3 length is 14 residues. V lost 4 bases to trimming and J lost 2 bases, with 7 bases between them. TCRbeta library construction was performed incorporating unique molecular identifiers. Via MiXCR, TCRdb re-called the PCR reads, giving one row per CDR3 protein. The sample has fewer than 120,000 distinct CDR3 sequences; approximately 10% are singletons. The receptor was derived from a human donor who donated a stem cell graft to a child with acute lymphoblastic leukemia. Sample: PBMCs from the stem cell graft donor, taken from the stem cell graft. This rearrangement joins TRBV5-1 to TRBJ2-6; D perhaps matches TRBD1 (6 bases). The DNA for the CDR3 is TGCGCCAGCAGCAGGGACACTGGGGCCAACGTCCTGACTTTC. Translated, it gives CASSRDTGANVLTF.